A single sample gave rise to the 16 T cell receptor beta chains below, sequenced in a study of neoadjuvant anti-PD-1 for oral cavity cancer. TCRdb's table, derived via immunoSEQ multiplex PCR, lists solely in-frame clones and lacks some. The sample lists about 23,000 clones, 25% to 30% seen once, with about a sixth in the top ten. Time point specified: after neoadjuvant nivolumab, at surgical resection. The starting material was tumor tissue, obtained after nivolumab (anti-PD-1) treatment. Receptors originate from a person aged 35 to 85 with oral cavity squamous cell carcinoma.

This clone was counted a few times. J is TRBJ2-7 and V is TRBV6-6; TRBD1 might be the D (5 bases). The length of the CDR3 is 12 residues. Trimming stripped 5 bases from V and 3 bases from J, with 8 bases between. The germline CDR1 and CDR2 sequences are MNHNY and SVGAGI (reference sequence). The CDR3 nucleotides are TGTGCCAGCAGTACAGGAATCTACGAGCAGTACTTC. Its translation: CASSTGIYEQYF.

This clone was recorded many times. The chain employs TRBV5-1 and TRBJ2-5; possibly TRBD1 for D (6 bases). The CDR3 totals 15 residues. CDR1 is SGHRS, CDR2 YFSETQ, per germline. V was shortened by 0 bases and J by 5 bases, with 14 bases between the two germline ends. CDR3 sequence (DNA): TGCGCCAGCAGCTTGGATTCGGGACAAGCTGAGACCCAGTACTTC. It codes for CASSLDSGQAETQYF.

This clone was found a few times. The V and J genes are TRBV6-5 and TRBJ1-1; no definite D call. The CDR3 consists of 11 residues. Germline CDR1 reads MNHEY; CDR2 reads SVGAGI. Trimming stripped 2 bases from V and 8 bases from J, with 6 bases between. The CDR3 spells CASSYGREAFF. The CDR3 DNA sequence: TGTGCCAGCAGTTACGGTAGAGAAGCTTTCTTT.

The rearrangement uses TRBV27 and TRBJ1-4; 7 bases agree with TRBD1. V was pared by 6 bases and J by 5 bases, with 9 bases of the junction left unmatched. Germline CDR1 MNHEY, CDR2 SMNVEV (reference sequence). This CDR3 has 15 residues. The CDR3 DNA reads as TGTGCCAGCAGGCCCCTACGGGACAGCAATGAAAAACTGTTTTTT. It specifies CASRPLRDSNEKLFF.

The chain has TRBV4-2 and TRBJ1-3; D not certain. V was clipped by 1 base and J by 0 bases, with 7 bases between them. The CDR3 consists of 15 residues. Germline V gene lookup returns CDR1 LGHNA and CDR2 YNFKEQ. Here the CDR3 DNA reads TGTGCCAGCAGCCAAGGGTTGAGCTCTGGAAACACCATATATTTT. This codes for CASSQGLSSGNTIYF.

This clone was observed a handful of times. The rearrangement joins TRBV18 to TRBJ2-6; a weak D match, TRBD1 (5 bases). This CDR3 has 18 residues. Trimming left V 2 bases short and J 0 bases short, with 14 bases between. Germline V gene sequence: CDR1 KGHSH, CDR2 LQKENI. The CDR3 reads CASSPKDILLSGANVLTF. CDR3 nucleotide sequence: TGTGCCAGCTCACCAAAGGACATTCTTCTCTCTGGGGCCAACGTCCTGACTTTC.

The chain carries TRBV9 and TRBJ2-6; perhaps TRBD1 as D (5 bases). Trimming took off 3 bases at V and 0 bases at J, with 10 bases between the two ends. The CDR3 runs to 16 residues. Germline lookup yields CDR1 SGDLS and CDR2 YYNGEE. DNA for the CDR3: TGTGCCAGCAGCGCTCACAGGTCCTCTGGGGCCAACGTCCTGACTTTC. Encoded protein: CASSAHRSSGANVLTF.

V and J are TRBV5-1 and TRBJ2-3; no reliable D call. This CDR3 is built from 15 residues. Trimming removed 0 bases at V and 1 base at J, with 9 bases between. Germline V CDR1 and CDR2: SGHRS, YFSETQ. The CDR3 protein is CASSLGVLGTDTQYF. The CDR3 coding sequence is TGCGCCAGCAGCTTGGGGGTCCTCGGCACAGATACGCAGTATTTT. The full variable domain, its missing parts supplied by reference TRBV5-1 and TRBJ2-3, is KAGVTQTPRYLIKTRGQQVTLSCSPISGHRSVSWYQQTPGQGLQFLFEYFSETQRNKGNFPGRFSGRQFSNSRSEMNVSTLELGDSALYLCASSLGVLGTDTQYFGPGTRLTVL.

This chain links TRBV9 with TRBJ2-3; 12 positions match TRBD2. The CDR3 consists of 16 residues. Trimming at V came to 4 bases and at J to 2 bases, leaving 5 bases not matched to a gene. Germline V gene data show CDR1 as SGDLS and CDR2 as YYNGEE. This chain's CDR3 is CASSPRTSGVTDTQYF. The CDR3 DNA reads as TGTGCCAGCAGCCCCCGGACTAGCGGGGTCACAGATACGCAGTATTTT. The complete variable domain, with remaining parts taken from reference TRBV9 and TRBJ2-3, reads DSGVTQTPKHLITATGQRVTLRCSPRSGDLSVYWYQQSLDQGLQFLIQYYNGEERAKGNILERFSAQQFPDLHSELNLSSLELGDSALYFCASSPRTSGVTDTQYFGPGTRLTVL.

This clone came up many times. V and J are TRBV6-5 and TRBJ2-7, with 11 bases fitting TRBD2. The V segment lost 6 bases and the J segment 1 base; nucleotides outside the gene matches: 5. CDR3 size: 15 residues. CDR1 is MNHEY, CDR2 SVGAGI, per germline. CDR3 in amino acids: CASRPGLAGSYEQYF. CDR3 DNA sequence: TGTGCCAGCAGACCTGGACTAGCGGGTTCCTACGAGCAGTACTTC.

The sample holds a few counts of this clone. The rearrangement links TRBV27 to TRBJ1-5; tentatively, D is TRBD1 (5 bases). The CDR3 has 15 residues. V shed 4 bases and J shed 2 bases, with 12 bases lying between them. Germline CDR1 is MNHEY and CDR2 is SMNVEV (reference sequence). The chain's CDR3 is CASSSLGGGNQPQHF. In nucleotides, the CDR3 is TGTGCCAGCAGTTCCTTGGGAGGGGGCAATCAGCCCCAGCATTTT.

This clone has at least ten counts. V and J are TRBV6-1 and TRBJ2-7, with a weak D call TRBD1 (5 bases). The V gene's germline CDR1 is MNHNS and CDR2 SASEGT. Trimming stripped 5 bases from V and 5 bases from J, with 10 bases between. The CDR3 is made up of 12 amino acids. Written as DNA, the CDR3 is TGTGCCAGCAGTCCTACAGGAGACGAGCAGTACTTC. Amino acid sequence: CASSPTGDEQYF.

The CDR3 is CASSRPSAGTGELFF. DNA of the CDR3: TGTGCCAGCAGCCGACCCAGCGCGGGCACCGGGGAGCTGTTTTTT. The chain uses TRBV28 and TRBJ2-2; D is perhaps TRBD2 (5 bases). This CDR3 has 15 amino acids. With 6 bases removed from V and 4 bases from J, the gap between germline ends came to 15 bases. Germline V gene lookup returns CDR1 MDHEN and CDR2 SYDVKM.

The rearrangement joins TRBV6-5 to TRBJ2-5, with 11 bases aligning to TRBD2. V was clipped by 6 bases and J by 7 bases; unmatched bases: 10. CDR3 length: 15 amino acids. The germline V gene has CDR1 MNHEY and CDR2 SVGAGI. DNA for the CDR3: TGTGCCAGCAGCCCCTTAGCGGGAGGGCGCGGGACCCAGTACTTC. Translated, it gives CASSPLAGGRGTQYF.

The chain is built from TRBV5-5 and TRBJ2-5, with D perhaps given as TRBD1 or TRBD2 (5 bases each). Germline V gives CDR1 SGHKS, CDR2 YYEKEE (reference sequence). The CDR3 contains 14 residues. Trimming took 5 bases from V and 2 from J, leaving 13 bases between them. The CDR3 nucleotides read TGTGCCAGCAGACGAGGGGCAGGACAAGAGACCCAGTACTTC. Translated: CASRRGAGQETQYF.

The V and J genes are TRBV10-2 and TRBJ2-3, with D unresolved. This CDR3 comprises 12 residues. V was pared by 8 bases and J by 6 bases, with 12 bases between. Germline V lookup: CDR1 WSHSY, CDR2 SAAADI. For the CDR3, the DNA is TGCGCCAGCCGGTCTTCAACGGATACGCAGTATTTT. Translation: CASRSSTDTQYF.